The 32 T cell receptor beta chains presented below share a single source sample, sequenced in a study of T cell repertoires in cytomegalovirus infection. In TCRdb, the reads were re-called with MiXCR into one record per CDR3 protein. The table shows some 350,000 distinct CDR3 sequences, with 15% to 20% occurring only once. The sample consisted of PBMCs. The receptors originated from a human donor in good health (CMV status not recorded). Some clones in this sample may be carry-over from other donors' samples.

At least ten counts were recorded for this clonotype. The V and J genes are TRBV12-3 or TRBV12-4 and TRBJ2-7, with D possibly being TRBD2 (7 bases). Trimming took 4 bases from V and 5 from J, leaving 12 bases between them. CDR3 length equals 13 residues. The CDR3 spells CASSWTRGNEQYV. The CDR3 DNA reads TGTGCCAGCAGTTGGACTAGGGGGAACGAGCAGTACGTC.

This clonotype was counted a few times. V is TRBV6-5 and J is TRBJ2-3; 11 nucleotides agree with TRBD2. The ends lost 0 bases at V and 8 bases at J; junction bases unmatched: 16. CDR3 length equals 19 residues. Germline lookup yields CDR1 MNHEY and CDR2 SVGAGI. The CDR3 nucleotides read TGTGCCAGCAGTTACTCCGGCTCCTTACTAGCGGGGGCGATTGGTACGCAGTATTTT. As protein: CASSYSGSLLAGAIGTQYF.

The DNA for the CDR3 is TGTGCCAGCAGCTGGGCACATGCGAACACTGAAGCTTTCTTT. Protein sequence: CASSWAHANTEAFF. V is TRBV5-6 and J is TRBJ1-1; D is uncertain. Trimming left V 3 bases short and J 1 base short, with 10 bases between. The CDR3 covers 14 residues. The germline V gene has CDR1 SGHDT and CDR2 YYEEEE. Full variable domain (missing parts from reference TRBV5-6 and TRBJ1-1): DAGVTQSPTHLIKTRGQQVTLRCSPKSGHDTVSWYQQALGQGPQFIFQYYEEEERQRGNFPDRFSGHQFPNYSSELNVNALLLGDSALYLCASSWAHANTEAFFGQGTRLTVV.

The rearrangement links TRBV10-3 to TRBJ1-4, with unresolved D. This CDR3 is built from 13 residues. The V end was cut by 3 bases, the J end by 6 bases, with 8 bases between. Germline V gene data show CDR1 as ENHRY and CDR2 as SYGVKD. The DNA of the CDR3 is TGTGCCATCAGTGAATCGAGGGATGAAAAACTGTTTTTT. Translated: CAISESRDEKLFF.

This clonotype occurred a few times. This chain joins TRBV7-2 and TRBJ2-4, with TRBD1 matching 10 bases. V shed 2 bases, J shed 0 bases, and the junction held 7 bases outside the gene matches. The CDR3 runs to 18 residues. Germline assignment: CDR1 SGHTA and CDR2 FQGNSA. The CDR3: CASSLRLGTGVAKNIQYF. CDR3 DNA sequence: TGTGCCAGCAGCTTAAGGTTGGGGACAGGGGTAGCCAAAAACATTCAGTACTTC.

The chain links TRBV15 to TRBJ1-1, with 8 positions matching TRBD1. The CDR3 consists of 15 residues. CDR1 and CDR2 from the germline V gene are LNHNV and YYDKDF (reference sequence). J lost 7 bases, V lost 1 base, and 8 bases had no gene match. Here the CDR3 reads CATSRGTGGGGEAFF. CDR3 sequence (DNA): TGTGCCACCAGCAGAGGAACAGGGGGAGGAGGTGAAGCTTTCTTT.

V and J are TRBV20-1 and TRBJ1-4; TRBD1 matches at 10 bases. Germline CDR1 is DFQATT and CDR2 is SNEGSKA (reference sequence). V dropped 4 bases and J dropped 2; count of bases not matched to a gene: 4. CDR3 length equals 15 residues. The CDR3, as DNA: TGCAGTGCTACCGGACAGGGGGGGACTAATGAAAAACTGTTTTTT. It translates to CSATGQGGTNEKLFF.

The chain joins TRBV12-3 or TRBV12-4 to TRBJ1-6; D ambiguous. The CDR3 has 13 amino acids. With 0 bases removed from V and 7 bases from J, the gap between germline ends came to 4 bases. The CDR3 here is CASSLAANSPLHF. The CDR3 nucleotides read TGTGCCAGCAGTTTAGCGGCGAATTCACCCCTCCACTTT.

This clonotype was seen many times. The chain recombines TRBV12-3 or TRBV12-4 with TRBJ2-7; possibly TRBD1 for D (6 bases). Trimming left V 3 bases short and J 1 base short, with 10 bases between. The CDR3 is 14 amino acids. The CDR3 sequence is CASSLQGLSYEQYF. CDR3 nucleotide sequence: TGTGCCAGCAGTTTGCAGGGGTTATCCTACGAGCAGTACTTC.

Remarks on this clonotype: One junction end does not reproduce the germline sequence, and a read error may be involved. The rearrangement uses TRBV12-3 or TRBV12-4 and TRBJ2-3; no reliable D call. The CDR3 spans 13 residues. The CDR3 nucleotides are TGTGCCAGCTTAGAGTCCAGATCGGATACGCGGTATTTT. It is translated as CASLESRSDTRYF.

This chain uses TRBV29-1 with TRBJ1-4; D is unresolved. The CDR3 covers 12 residues. V dropped 7 bases and J dropped 3 bases, with 9 bases sitting between them. Germline V CDR1 and CDR2: SQVTM, ANQGSEA. This CDR3 is CSGVGANEKLFF. The CDR3 DNA is TGCAGCGGGGTTGGGGCTAATGAAAAACTGTTTTTT.

This chain connects TRBV10-3 to TRBJ1-1; D remains unclear. This CDR3 is 13 amino acids long. Germline assignment: CDR1 ENHRY and CDR2 SYGVKD. The germline V and J ends were trimmed by 4 bases and 3 bases, with 9 bases remaining between them. The DNA for the CDR3 is TGTGCCATCAGTGCTGACGGATACACTGAAGCTTTCTTT. It is translated as CAISADGYTEAFF.

CDR3 coding DNA: TGTGCCAGCAGCCCCGACGCATTTGGAAGAAGGTCTGAGCAGTTCTTC. Its translation: CASSPDAFGRRSEQFF. The chain has TRBV11-2 and TRBJ2-1; D unresolved. Germline V CDR1 and CDR2: SGHAT, FQNNGV. The CDR3 is 16 residues long. V was trimmed by 5 bases and J by 9 bases, leaving 23 bases between them.

This clonotype was recorded a few times. The chain employs TRBV6-5 and TRBJ1-5, with 7 bases that match TRBD1. The CDR3 runs 13 residues. CDR1 is MNHEY and CDR2 is SVGAGI in the germline V gene. V lost 8 bases, J lost 5 bases, and 6 bases stayed unmatched. The CDR3 sequence: CASSGTADQPQHF. The CDR3 region has the DNA TGTGCCAGCTCCGGGACAGCCGATCAGCCCCAGCATTTT.

There are a few counts of this clonotype. The rearrangement uses TRBV7-2 and TRBJ1-2, with unresolved D. The V end lost 5 bases, the J end lost 5 bases, and 12 bases lay between the germline ends. The CDR3 contains 13 residues. CDR1 is SGHTA, CDR2 FQGNSA, per germline. CDR3: CASSPLTQYGYTF. Written as DNA, the CDR3 is TGTGCCAGCAGCCCCTTGACACAATATGGCTACACCTTC.

This chain links TRBV29-1 with TRBJ2-3; the D gene is possibly TRBD1 (6 bases). The V end lost 0 bases, the J end lost 1 base, and 11 bases lay between the germline ends. CDR1 and CDR2 (germline): SQVTM, ANQGSEA. The CDR3 spans 15 residues. The CDR3 DNA sequence: TGCAGCGTTGAAGAGGCCAGGGGCCGCACAGATACGCAGTATTTT. This sequence encodes CSVEEARGRTDTQYF.

This clonotype was picked up a small number of times. This chain uses TRBV7-6 with TRBJ1-2, with D tentatively TRBD1 (5 bases). This CDR3 has 13 residues. Trimming cost V 5 bases and J 4 bases, with 11 bases left between them. Per germline, CDR1 SGHVS and CDR2 FNYEAQ. CDR3 DNA sequence: TGTGCCAGCAGCCCCTCCAGGGTCTATGGCTACACCTTC. Amino acid sequence: CASSPSRVYGYTF.

The chain joins TRBV18 to TRBJ2-5; the D is unclear. This CDR3 spans 13 amino acids. Germline V gene lookup returns CDR1 KGHSH and CDR2 LQKENI. Trimming took off 3 bases at V and 2 bases at J, with 7 bases between the two ends. CDR3 sequence: CASSPPPQETQYF. The DNA of the CDR3 is TGTGCCAGCTCACCCCCCCCTCAAGAGACCCAGTACTTC. Looking up the rest from reference TRBV18 and TRBJ2-5 gives the full variable domain: NAGVMQNPRHLVRRRGQEARLRCSPMKGHSHVYWYRQLPEEGLKFMVYLQKENIIDESGMPKERFSAEFPKEGPSILRIQQVVRGDSAAYFCASSPPPQETQYFGPGTRLLVL.

This clonotype was recorded at least ten times. V is TRBV6-1 and J is TRBJ1-1; D is undetermined. The V end was cut by 8 bases, the J end by 0 bases, with 13 bases between. This CDR3 contains 14 residues. Germline assignment: CDR1 MNHNS and CDR2 SASEGT. The CDR3 DNA reads TGTGCCAGCTCAACAGTGTCCATGAACACTGAAGCTTTCTTT. Translating gives CASSTVSMNTEAFF.

This clonotype came up many times. The chain employs TRBV7-2 and TRBJ2-5; TRBD2 matches 7 bases. With V trimmed by 0 bases and J by 0 bases, 4 bases remained unmatched. Germline values: CDR1 SGHTA, CDR2 FQGNSA. This CDR3 region has 16 residues. CDR3 DNA: TGTGCCAGCAGCTTAGCCCCAGGGAGGGACCAAGAGACCCAGTACTTC. Residues: CASSLAPGRDQETQYF.

The V and J genes are TRBV3-1 and TRBJ2-5; D not certain. V was pared by 5 bases and J by 5 bases, with 9 bases between. Germline lookup yields CDR1 LGHDT and CDR2 YNNKEL (reference sequence). The CDR3 has 12 amino acids. CDR3 nucleotides: TGTGCCAGCAGCTCAGATGCGGAGACCCAGTACTTC. Its translation is CASSSDAETQYF.

This clonotype was seen a few times. This chain uses TRBV12-3 or TRBV12-4 with TRBJ2-7; the D gene is possibly TRBD1 (5 bases). This CDR3 has 14 residues. V gave up 4 bases and J gave up 1 base, with 11 bases separating them. The CDR3: CASSSLTVSYEQYF. The CDR3 DNA reads TGTGCCAGCAGTTCCCTGACAGTTTCCTACGAGCAGTACTTC.

V gene TRBV20-1 combines with J gene TRBJ2-2; the D is unclear. CDR1 and CDR2 from the germline V gene are DFQATT and SNEGSKA (reference sequence). This CDR3 has 14 residues. V gave up 5 bases and J gave up 1 base, with 11 bases separating them. CDR3 sequence (DNA): TGCAGTGCTTCCTCACTGGAGAACACCGGGGAGCTGTTTTTT. It yields the protein CSASSLENTGELFF.

This clonotype was counted a few times. V and J are TRBV6-1 and TRBJ2-3, with D perhaps matching TRBD1 or TRBD2 (5 bases each). Germline loops: CDR1 MNHNS, CDR2 SASEGT. Between the trimmed V and J ends, which lost 4 bases and 1 base, there was a span of 12 bases. The CDR3 loop spans 15 amino acids. The CDR3 spells CASSAGRRGTDTQYF. The DNA for the CDR3 is TGTGCCAGCAGTGCGGGGCGGCGGGGCACAGATACGCAGTATTTT.

This clonotype was seen a few times. The CDR3 DNA sequence: TGTGCCAGCAGCTCGTCCCTAAGAGGACAGGTCTACGAGCAGTACTTC. Amino acids: CASSSSLRGQVYEQYF. The gene calls are TRBV5-5 and TRBJ2-7; 7 nucleotides match TRBD1. This CDR3 has 16 amino acids. The V gene end was trimmed by 3 bases and the J gene end by 3 bases; junction bases not matched to a gene: 12. CDR1 and CDR2 (germline): SGHKS, YYEKEE (reference sequence).

The chain employs TRBV12-3 or TRBV12-4 and TRBJ2-3; the match to TRBD1 covers 7 bases. The length of the CDR3 is 15 residues. Trimming cost V 7 bases and J 2 bases; bases outside gene matches: 9. The CDR3 DNA is TGTGCCAGCACCGCAAACAGGGGACACACAGATACGCAGTATTTT. This encodes CASTANRGHTDTQYF.

This clonotype showed up many times. The V and J genes are TRBV11-2 and TRBJ1-1; 10 bases are a match to TRBD1. After removal of 2 bases from V and 5 bases from J, the junction contained 11 bases not matched to a gene. Germline V gene lookup returns CDR1 SGHAT and CDR2 FQNNGV. The CDR3 spans 17 residues. The CDR3 protein is CASSLLNPGQGRTEAFF. In nucleotides, the CDR3 is TGTGCCAGCAGCTTACTCAACCCGGGACAGGGGAGAACTGAAGCTTTCTTT.

In this sample, this clonotype turned up a few times. The chain couples TRBV6-6 to TRBJ2-1; 9 bases are a match to TRBD2. Per germline, CDR1 MNHNY and CDR2 SVGAGI (reference sequence). The CDR3 contains 21 residues. The J segment lost 0 bases and the V segment lost 0 bases, leaving 15 bases of the junction unmatched. CDR3 sequence (DNA): TGTGCCAGCAGTTACTCGATTGATATTGGACTAGCGAAGAGCTCCTACAATGAGCAGTTCTTC. This sequence encodes CASSYSIDIGLAKSSYNEQFF.

This chain links TRBV20-1 with TRBJ2-3, with TRBD1 matching 9 bases. With V trimmed by 0 bases and J by 12 bases, 10 bases remained unmatched. Germline V gives CDR1 DFQATT, CDR2 SNEGSKA (reference sequence). The CDR3 is 14 amino acids. CDR3 sequence: CSARDVTGGLRQYF. In nucleotides, the CDR3 is TGCAGTGCTAGAGATGTAACAGGGGGCCTCCGACAGTATTTT.

There are a few counts of this clonotype. The chain is built from TRBV6-5 and TRBJ1-1; possibly TRBD1 for D (6 bases). This CDR3 is built from 12 residues. Germline V gene sequence: CDR1 MNHEY, CDR2 SVGAGI. Trimming took 5 bases from V and 5 from J, leaving 9 bases between them. The CDR3 here is CASSQGGTEAFF. The CDR3 DNA sequence: TGTGCCAGCAGTCAAGGGGGGACTGAAGCTTTCTTT.

This rearrangement joins TRBV5-1 to TRBJ2-1, with TRBD2 matching 10 bases. After removal of 4 bases from V and 9 bases from J, the junction contained 19 bases not matched to a gene. The V gene's germline CDR1 is SGHRS and CDR2 YFSETQ. The CDR3 extends over 18 amino acids. This CDR3 reads CASSLLSGGGIGGSEQFF. The CDR3 nucleotides are TGCGCCAGCAGCCTATTAAGCGGGGGGGGTATTGGAGGAAGTGAGCAGTTCTTC.

This clonotype has just a few counts. The rearrangement joins TRBV19 to TRBJ2-1; D perhaps matches TRBD2 (6 bases). Germline V gives CDR1 LNHDA, CDR2 SQIVND (reference sequence). Trimming left V 5 bases short and J 6 bases short, with 17 bases between. This CDR3 contains 15 residues. The CDR3 is CASSPGWGSGNEQFF. Here the CDR3 DNA reads TGTGCCAGTAGTCCGGGTTGGGGTAGCGGCAATGAGCAGTTCTTC.